This T cell receptor beta chain was identified during a study of T-cell reconstitution after alpha-beta-depleted transplantation in children. Germline V CDR1 and CDR2: SNHLY, FYNNEI. The CDR3 covers 12 residues. Unique molecular identifiers were built into the TCRbeta library. TCRdb re-derived calls from the PCR reads in MiXCR, one entry per CDR3 protein. The sample yields 700,000 or so distinct CDR3 sequences, around 13% seen once. Study findings and constraints: Reported findings indicate that, about two months after transplant, alpha-beta T cells came from several hundred expanded clones, which were derived from non-depleted graft cells. Diversity and T-cell counts at one year after transplant derived mostly from new T cells.

Concerning this clonotype: Its cognate antigen is unknown. A junction end diverges from the germline sequence, so it may reflect a read error.

The sequencing here drew on PBMCs, taken before TCRalphabeta/CD19-depleted stem cell transplant. The chain is built from TRBV2 and TRBJ2-1; D is possibly TRBD1 or TRBD2 (5 bases each). The receptor comes from a girl aged 2 to 9 with congenital amegakaryocytic thrombocytopenia, due to receive a stem cell transplant. The CDR3 sequence is CASNSGPGPAVF. The CDR3 DNA follows: TGTGCCAGCAATTCCGGACCGGGACCGGCGGTCTTC.